This T cell receptor (beta chain) was sequenced during a study of T cells in Graves' hyperthyroidism and ophthalmopathy. Regions amplified from RNA transcripts were the TCR beta CDR3 regions. The study used the HTBI primer set for a first-round RT-PCR of the TCR CDR3. MiXCR was run by TCRdb on the multiplex PCR reads, yielding one entry per CDR3 protein. The repertoire has roughly 510,000 distinct CDR3 sequences, 46% of them found once; the top ten carry about two fifths. The CDR3 extends over 12 amino acids. The germline V and J ends were trimmed by 6 bases and 6 bases, with 14 bases remaining between them. Per the germline V gene, CDR1 is DFQATT and CDR2 is SNEGSKA (reference sequence). Uncontrolled infection, other autoimmune disease, pregnancy or lactation barred patients from enrollment.

The sequence came from an adult woman with Graves' disease, either hyperthyroidism or ophthalmopathy (not recorded which). The source material was peripheral blood or thyroid tissue (not recorded which). The J gene is TRBJ2-5, the V gene TRBV20-1; no clear D. CDR3 DNA sequence: TGCAGTGCCTGTGACGAAGGAAAGACCCAGTACTTC. Amino acid sequence: CSACDEGKTQYF.